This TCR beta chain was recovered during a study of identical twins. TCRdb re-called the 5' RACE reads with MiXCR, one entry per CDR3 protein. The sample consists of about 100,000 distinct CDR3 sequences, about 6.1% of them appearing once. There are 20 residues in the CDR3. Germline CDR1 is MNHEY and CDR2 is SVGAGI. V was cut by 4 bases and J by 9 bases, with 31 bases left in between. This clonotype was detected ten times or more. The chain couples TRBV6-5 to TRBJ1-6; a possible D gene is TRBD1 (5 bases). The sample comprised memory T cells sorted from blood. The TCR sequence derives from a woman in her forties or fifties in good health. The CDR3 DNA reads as TGTGCCAGCAGTTCCTTCATAACTACCCGGAGGGCAGGGAAGGGTTCACCCCTCCACTTT. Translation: CASSSFITTRRAGKGSPLHF.